Following are 14 T cell receptor beta chains from one sample sequenced in a study of cytomegalovirus exposure and HLA in healthy donors. 13 Jbeta primers and 60 Vbeta primers were used for the PCR. Only in-frame clones appear in the TCRdb table, and some are missing; sequencing was by immunoSEQ multiplex PCR. The table shows 100,000 to 150,000 clones, with roughly four fifths occurring only once. The sequenced material came from PBMCs. Every receptor here comes from a male donor in good health and CMV-seronegative.

V and J are TRBV7-9 and TRBJ1-6; maybe TRBD1 (6 bases). Trimming cost V 1 base and J 6 bases, with 10 bases left between them. This CDR3 comprises 15 residues. CDR1 and CDR2 from the germline V gene are SEHNR and FQNEAQ (reference sequence). CDR3 bases: TGTGCCAGCAGCTTAGAACAGGGTTCTAATTCACCCCTCCACTTT. Translation: CASSLEQGSNSPLHF.

This clone was recorded once. At one boundary the junction diverges from the germline segment, which might be a read error. This rearrangement joins TRBV10-3 to TRBJ2-5; unclear D gene. The germline V gene encodes CDR1 ENHRY and CDR2 SYGVKD. This CDR3 comprises 13 residues. CDR3 coding DNA: TGTGCCACCAGTGAATACAGTCGGGAGACCCAGTACTTC. It specifies CATSEYSRETQYF.

The CDR3 sequence: CASSFSGARDEQYF. CDR3 DNA: TGTGCCAGCAGCTTTAGCGGGGCGCGTGACGAGCAGTACTTC. The chain carries TRBV5-8 and TRBJ2-7, with TRBD2 identical over 8 bases. This CDR3 is 14 amino acids long. Looked up from germline, CDR1 is SGHTS and CDR2 is YDEGEE. V lost 2 bases to trimming and J lost 5 bases; unmatched junction nucleotides: 6.

This clone was observed a handful of times. J is TRBJ2-1 and V is TRBV27, with 7 bases fitting TRBD2. V lost 5 bases and J lost 0; bases outside the gene matches: 7. The germline gives CDR1 MNHEY, CDR2 SMNVEV (reference sequence). This CDR3 is 16 amino acids long. In nucleotides, the CDR3 is TGTGCCAGCAGTCCCCTAGCGGCAAGCTCCTACAATGAGCAGTTCTTC. As protein: CASSPLAASSYNEQFF.

This chain connects TRBV7-8 to TRBJ2-1, with 7 nucleotides matching TRBD2. CDR1 and CDR2 (germline): SGHVS, FQNEAQ. The CDR3 consists of 16 residues. Unmatched junction bases numbered 19, after V lost 7 bases and J lost 10 bases. The CDR3 coding sequence is TGTGCCAGCACCCCCGAGTTGACTAGCCGGCGGACCGAGCAGTTCTTC. Its translation is CASTPELTSRRTEQFF.

The CDR3 loop is CASSSPPTGSGNTIYF. The CDR3 DNA sequence: TGTGCCAGCAGTTCCCCACCGACGGGCTCTGGAAACACCATATATTTT. This chain uses TRBV28 with TRBJ1-3; D is uncertain. CDR1 and CDR2 (germline): MDHEN, SYDVKM. The CDR3 has 16 amino acids. V was cut by 4 bases and J by 0 bases, with 13 bases left in between.

This clone was found once. The V and J genes are TRBV25-1 and TRBJ2-7, with D perhaps TRBD1 (5 bases). This CDR3 is 11 amino acids long. CDR1 and CDR2 from the germline V gene are MGHDK and SYGVNS. The V end lost 6 bases, the J end lost 7 bases, and 10 bases lay between the germline ends. DNA for the CDR3: TGTGCCAGCAGCCTAGGGGTTGAGCAGTACTTC. As protein: CASSLGVEQYF.

CDR3 DNA: TGTGCCAGCAGCTTTGGGACAATTAGCACAGATACGCAGTATTTT. It translates to CASSFGTISTDTQYF. The rearrangement joins TRBV5-6 to TRBJ2-3; D possibly corresponds to TRBD1 (6 bases). The CDR3 is made up of 15 amino acids. V lost 2 bases to trimming and J lost 0 bases, with 10 bases between them. CDR1 and CDR2 (germline): SGHDT, YYEEEE.

The sample holds a few counts of this clone. The J gene is TRBJ1-2, the V gene TRBV7-6; D remains unclear. The CDR3 loop spans 18 amino acids. The germline V gene encodes CDR1 SGHVS and CDR2 FNYEAQ. Trimming shortened V by 2 bases and J by 0 bases, and 19 bases separated the two germline ends. CDR3 DNA: TGTGCCAGCAGCTTAACCCGGTCGTCTGGAGCTCCTAACTATGGCTACACCTTC. Translated, it gives CASSLTRSSGAPNYGYTF.

This clone has a single count. The genes are TRBV4-3 and TRBJ2-7; perhaps TRBD2 as D (7 bases). Germline V gene lookup returns CDR1 LGHNA and CDR2 YSLEER. The CDR3 runs to 18 residues. V was shortened by 0 bases and J by 1 base, with 19 bases between the two germline ends. The CDR3 DNA reads as TGCGCCAGCAGCCAAGATTTAGGCGGCAGGGGACTATCCTACGAGCAGTACTTC. It encodes CASSQDLGGRGLSYEQYF.

The chain couples TRBV30 to TRBJ2-5, with TRBD1 identical over 10 bases. The J call may be faulty, since TRBJ2-7 better matches the DNA end. The germline CDR1 and CDR2 sequences are GTSNPN and SVGIG (reference sequence). The CDR3 consists of 16 residues. The CDR3 DNA sequence: TGTGCCTGGAGTCCGACAGGGGGCGTTGGGTCCTACGAGCAGTACTTC. It specifies CAWSPTGGVGSYEQYF.

The chain is built from TRBV4-3 and TRBJ1-4; no firm D call. The CDR3 spans 15 residues. Germline-derived CDR1 and CDR2 are LGHNA and YSLEER. V gave up 1 base and J gave up 3 bases, with 9 bases separating them. Here the CDR3 DNA reads TGCGCCAGCAGCCAAGGGTTTTCGGCTAATGAAAAACTGTTTTTT. It specifies CASSQGFSANEKLFF.

The chain uses TRBV30 and TRBJ1-1, with a weak D call TRBD1 (6 bases). There are 12 residues in the CDR3. With 5 bases removed from V and 7 bases from J, the gap between germline ends came to 14 bases. Looked up from germline, CDR1 is GTSNPN and CDR2 is SVGIG (reference sequence). CDR3 sequence (DNA): TGTGCCTGGGGTCATCGAGGGGGTGAAGCTTTCTTT. This translates into CAWGHRGGEAFF.

The gene calls are TRBV28 and TRBJ2-3; TRBD2 matches 14 bases. V lost 0 bases, J lost 3 bases, and 8 bases stayed unmatched. The CDR3 length is 19 residues. CDR1 and CDR2 from the germline V gene are MDHEN and SYDVKM. CDR3 region: CASSLWGTSGRGETDTQYF. CDR3 nucleotide sequence: TGTGCCAGCAGTTTATGGGGGACTAGCGGGAGAGGTGAGACAGATACGCAGTATTTT.